The 17 T cell receptor beta chains reported below all come from one sample, sequenced in a study of blood T cell repertoires in COVID-19. TCRdb's copy holds only in-frame clones and misses some; the assay was immunoSEQ multiplex PCR. The sample contains about 290,000 clones, over 85% of which appear only once. Sequenced sample: peripheral blood. These receptors all come from a woman younger than 45 with COVID-19, enrolled during active disease.

This clone has a single count. The rearrangement uses TRBV5-1 and TRBJ1-2, with a weak D call TRBD1 (5 bases). Germline CDR1 SGHRS, CDR2 YFSETQ. The CDR3 runs to 13 residues. V was cut by 0 bases and J by 4 bases, with 7 bases left in between. The CDR3 sequence: CASSLGTGYGYTF. The CDR3 DNA reads as TGCGCCAGCAGCTTGGGTACAGGCTATGGCTACACCTTC. Looking up the rest from reference TRBV5-1 and TRBJ1-2 gives the full variable domain: KAGVTQTPRYLIKTRGQQVTLSCSPISGHRSVSWYQQTPGQGLQFLFEYFSETQRNKGNFPGRFSGRQFSNSRSEMNVSTLELGDSALYLCASSLGTGYGYTFGSGTRLTVV.

The genes are TRBV12-3 or TRBV12-4 and TRBJ2-2; the D is unclear. The V end was cut by 6 bases, the J end by 4 bases, with 9 bases between. This CDR3 spans 13 amino acids. CDR3 residues: CASSQYPTGELFF. The CDR3 DNA reads as TGTGCCAGCAGCCAGTACCCCACCGGGGAGCTGTTTTTT.

As concerns this clone: Other DNA sequences in this specimen translate into the identical CDR3. The gene calls are TRBV7-9 and TRBJ1-4; D possibly corresponds to TRBD1 (5 bases). Deletions cut 2 bases from V and 1 base from J, with 8 bases between. CDR3 length: 15 amino acids. Germline CDR1 and CDR2: SEHNR and FQNEAQ (reference sequence). The DNA of the CDR3 is TGTGCCAGCAGCTTACAGGGAGGAACTAATGAAAAACTGTTTTTT. Translating gives CASSLQGGTNEKLFF.

This clone has more than one count but fewer than ten. The J gene is TRBJ1-1, the V gene TRBV4-1; perhaps TRBD1 as D (6 bases). Germline CDR1 reads MGHRA; CDR2 reads YSYEKL. Trimming shortened V by 4 bases and J by 1 base, and 13 bases separated the two germline ends. The CDR3 runs to 15 residues. The CDR3 coding sequence is TGCGCCAGCAGCCCCCGGGACACCACGAACACTGAAGCTTTCTTT. This translates into CASSPRDTTNTEAFF.

The V gene is TRBV11-1, the J gene TRBJ1-1, with TRBD1 as a possible D gene (6 bases). The germline V gene has CDR1 SGHAT and CDR2 FQDESV (reference sequence). The CDR3 totals 15 residues. V shed 5 bases and J shed 7 bases, with 20 bases lying between them. This chain's CDR3 is CASSPTDSWKGEAFF. The CDR3 region has the DNA TGTGCCAGCAGCCCGACGGACAGTTGGAAAGGTGAAGCTTTCTTT. The full variable domain, completed using reference TRBV11-1 and TRBJ1-1, is EAEVAQSPRYKITEKSQAVAFWCDPISGHATLYWYRQILGQGPELLVQFQDESVVDDSQLPKDRFSAERLKGVDSTLKIQPAELGDSAMYLCASSPTDSWKGEAFFGQGTRLTVV.

V and J are TRBV5-8 and TRBJ2-7, with TRBD2 matching 13 bases. Trimming took 5 bases from V and 4 from J; bases not matched to a gene: 12. The CDR3 totals 17 residues. CDR1 is SGHTS and CDR2 is YDEGEE in the germline V gene. The CDR3 loop is CASRLPGLAGSAYEQYF. Written as DNA, the CDR3 is TGTGCCAGCAGGCTACCGGGACTAGCGGGGAGCGCTTACGAGCAGTACTTC.

The chain is built from TRBV5-1 and TRBJ2-5; D uncertain. The CDR3 length is 14 residues. V lost 2 bases to trimming and J lost 4 bases, with 12 bases between them. Germline V gene sequence: CDR1 SGHRS, CDR2 YFSETQ. The CDR3 bases are TGCGCCAGCAGCTTAGCAGGTTTGGGAGAGACCCAGTACTTC. The encoded protein is CASSLAGLGETQYF.

The chain couples TRBV7-6 to TRBJ1-1, with D perhaps TRBD1 (6 bases). Looked up from germline, CDR1 is SGHVS and CDR2 is FNYEAQ. V dropped 4 bases and J dropped 1 base, with 16 bases sitting between them. The CDR3 spans 16 residues. The CDR3 is CASSSPMGQGNTEAFF. CDR3 DNA: TGTGCCAGCAGCTCGCCGATGGGACAAGGGAACACTGAAGCTTTCTTT.

The chain links TRBV28 to TRBJ2-2, with TRBD2 as a possible D gene (7 bases). The CDR3 has 15 amino acids. Germline-derived CDR1 and CDR2 are MDHEN and SYDVKM. V gave up 7 bases and J gave up 4 bases, with 16 bases separating them. The CDR3 loop is CASTFGGRGTGELFF. As DNA, the CDR3 is TGTGCCAGCACCTTCGGGGGGCGTGGCACCGGGGAGCTGTTTTTT.

The chain recombines TRBV4-1 with TRBJ1-2; TRBD1 is a possible D gene (5 bases). This CDR3 is 16 amino acids long. CDR1 and CDR2 (germline): MGHRA, YSYEKL. The V end was cut by 0 bases, the J end by 5 bases, with 16 bases between. DNA for the CDR3: TGCGCCAGCAGCCAAGATTTTGCACAGGAACCATATGGCTACACCTTC. It yields the protein CASSQDFAQEPYGYTF.

The chain couples TRBV18 to TRBJ1-4, with 9 bases that match TRBD1. This CDR3 has 15 residues. With 4 bases clipped from V and 6 bases from J, the junction kept 6 bases outside the gene matches. Germline V gene lookup returns CDR1 KGHSH and CDR2 LQKENI. CDR3 amino acids: CASSHPGTGYEKLFF. The CDR3 region has the DNA TGTGCCAGCTCACATCCTGGGACAGGGTATGAAAAACTGTTTTTT.

This rearrangement joins TRBV11-2 to TRBJ1-2; no clear D gene. The V and J ends lost 9 bases and 9 bases respectively, with 11 bases between them. Germline V gene lookup returns CDR1 SGHAT and CDR2 FQNNGV. The CDR3 has 10 amino acids. As DNA, the CDR3 is TGTGCCAGTGCCGGGGAAAGCTACACCTTC. As protein: CASAGESYTF.

This chain uses TRBV5-1 with TRBJ1-6; D perhaps matches TRBD1 (6 bases). Germline V gene data show CDR1 as SGHRS and CDR2 as YFSETQ. The CDR3 sequence is 16 residues long. V was trimmed by 3 bases and J by 9 bases, leaving 19 bases between them. CDR3 sequence (DNA): TGCGCCAGCAGCTCCCCCGGGACACCGGGGAGTTCACCCCTCCACTTT. It encodes CASSSPGTPGSSPLHF.

The genes are TRBV5-1 and TRBJ1-4; TRBD1 matches at 8 bases. From germline, CDR1 is SGHRS and CDR2 YFSETQ. J lost 5 bases, V lost 7 bases, and 10 bases had no gene match. CDR3 size: 15 residues. The CDR3 DNA is TGCGCCAGCGCGAGTCAGGGGGCGCAGAATGAAAAACTGTTTTTT. Translating gives CASASQGAQNEKLFF.

CDR3 protein: CATSSPLAGALRGEETQYF. The CDR3 DNA sequence: TGTGCCACCAGCAGCCCACTAGCGGGGGCCCTCCGGGGAGAAGAGACCCAGTACTTC. V usage is TRBV15 and J usage is TRBJ2-5; TRBD2 aligns across 11 bases. CDR3 length: 19 amino acids. V lost 3 bases and J lost 3; bases outside the gene matches: 15. The V gene's germline CDR1 is LNHNV and CDR2 YYDKDF (reference sequence).

Comments on this clone: One end of the junction is discordant with germline, which a read error may explain. The chain combines TRBV3-1 (or the pseudogene TRBV3-2) with TRBJ2-3, with a weak D call TRBD2 (6 bases). This CDR3 has 15 residues. CDR1 and CDR2 from the germline V gene are LGHDT and YNNKEL (reference sequence). The DNA of the CDR3 is TGTGCCAGCAGCCCTCGCGGGGTCGGGATGACCCGTCAGGCTTGG. Translation: CASSPRGVGMTRQAW.

V and J are TRBV25-1 and TRBJ2-1, with 8 bases matching TRBD1. The CDR3 spans 17 residues. Trimming took 0 bases from V and 4 from J; bases not matched to a gene: 8. From germline, CDR1 is MGHDK and CDR2 SYGVNS. Here the CDR3 reads CASSEYLDRGQYNEQFF. The CDR3 nucleotides are TGTGCCAGCAGTGAATACCTCGACAGGGGACAATACAATGAGCAGTTCTTC.